This TCR beta chain was documented in a study of regulatory T cells in long-lasting Graves disease. This clonotype was detected a few times. In building TCR beta libraries, iRepertoire HTBI primers were used together with Arm-PCR of CDR3 regions. TCRdb re-derived calls from the multiplex PCR reads in MiXCR, one entry per CDR3 protein. The sample records over 450,000 distinct CDR3 sequences, about 22% being singletons. Indicated time point: persistent/refractory GD, antithyroid drugs over 5 years with positive TRAb. The TCR library used RNA extracted from PBMCs. EDTA tubes received approximately 10 milliliters of drawn peripheral blood. This CDR3 spans 13 amino acids. The junction had 9 bases not matched to a gene; V was cut back by 5 bases and J by 10 bases. The germline CDR1 and CDR2 sequences are MDHEN and SYDVKM.

The chain links TRBV28 to TRBJ2-3; TRBD1 matches at 7 bases. Source: peripheral blood mononuclear cells (PBMCs), taken when the disease was refractory, from a patient treated with antithyroid drugs. The TCR comes from a female donor with Graves disease. The DNA of the CDR3 is TGTGCCAGCAGTCCCGAGGACAGGAACGCGCAGTATTTT. This encodes CASSPEDRNAQYF.